Detailed here is one T cell receptor beta chain. Every isolated RNA sample was fully reverse transcribed, so sequencing captured expressed TCRB transcripts. The repertoire was sequenced with immunoSEQ multiplex PCR; TCRdb's copy has only in-frame clones and lacks some. In the table there are under 300,000 clones, 8% of which are singletons. This sample is drawn from a study of beta chain features in type 1 diabetes. This CDR3 is 15 amino acids long. V was clipped by 3 bases and J by 0 bases, with 9 bases between them. The germline CDR1 and CDR2 sequences are MDHEN and SYDVKM. This chain joins TRBV28 and TRBJ1-5; D unclear. The sample comprised central memory CD4+ T cells from blood. The receptor was isolated from a young woman in good health. The chain's CDR3 is CASSLLDYSNQPQHF. CDR3 in DNA: TGTGCCAGCAGTTTGTTAGATTATAGCAATCAGCCCCAGCATTTT.